The rows below give T cell receptor beta chains drawn from one sample of a study of Graves' ophthalmopathy and Graves' hyperthyroidism. TCRdb reprocessed the multiplex PCR reads via MiXCR and lists one record per CDR3 protein. The profile shows some 390,000 distinct CDR3 sequences, about 17% of them singletons. Sequencing was performed on peripheral blood. Receptor source: a woman between 18 and 29 years old with Graves' ophthalmopathy. Each CDR3 is given with its conserved first and last residue. D genes are given only for firm matches. Clone size is stated in some rows and not others, as once, few, many or a class when expanded.

TRBJ1-5	many	TRBV28	-	TGTGCCAGCAGTGGAACAGCCACTAATCAGCCCCAGCATTTT	CASSGTATNQPQHF
TRBJ2-2	many	TRBV12-3/TRBV12-4	-	TGTGCCAGCCCCGGGGTCACCGGGGAGCTGTTTTTT	CASPGVTGELFF
TRBJ2-7	many	TRBV19	TRBD1	TGTGCCAGTAGTATGGGGACAGGGGCCTACGAGCAGTACTTC	CASSMGTGAYEQYF
TRBJ2-7	-	TRBV15	-	TGTGCCACCAGCAGAGGACAGGCCCTCGAGCAGTACTTC	CATSRGQALEQYF
TRBJ2-4	few	TRBV29-1	-	TGCAGCGTTGAAGGAGGGGCCAAAAACATTCAGTACTTC	CSVEGGAKNIQYF
TRBJ2-7	-	TRBV5-1	-	TGCGCCAGCAGAGCGGACGGATCCTACGAGCAGTACTTC	CASRADGSYEQYF
TRBJ1-2	-	TRBV30	-	TGTGCCTGGAACCGGCAGCACTATGGCTACACCTTC	CAWNRQHYGYTF
TRBJ2-7	few	TRBV5-8	-	TGTGCCAGCAGCCAAGGGACGGTTTTGGGGGAGCAGTACTTC	CASSQGTVLGEQYF
TRBJ2-2	many	TRBV2	-	TGTGCCAGCAGTGAAGCCGGCCAGGGTAGGGAGCTGTTTTTT	CASSEAGQGRELFF
TRBJ2-7	-	TRBV11-2	-	TGTGCCAGCAGCTTTCCAGCGGGTTACGAGCAGTACTTC	CASSFPAGYEQYF
TRBJ2-7	-	TRBV24-1	-	TGTGCCACCAGGGCAGGGAGTAGCCACGAGCAGTACTTC	CATRAGSSHEQYF
TRBJ2-7	many	TRBV19	-	TGTGCCAGTAGCGCAGGGAGCTCCTACGAGCAGTACTTC	CASSAGSSYEQYF
TRBJ2-2	-	TRBV11-2	-	TGTGCCAGCAGCTTAGTAGGAGCCTTGGCAGGGGGGATCGGGGAGCTGTTTTTT	CASSLVGALAGGIGELFF
TRBJ2-5	many	TRBV6-5	-	TGTGCCAGCAGTTACGGGGGGTACCAAGAGACCCAGTACTTC	CASSYGGYQETQYF
TRBJ2-7	many	TRBV18	-	TGTGCCAGCTCACCACGGCCGGACCACGAGCAGTACTTC	CASSPRPDHEQYF
TRBJ2-5	many	TRBV2	TRBD1	TGTGCCAGCAATCTACAGGGGGGAAAGGAGACCCAGTACTTC	CASNLQGGKETQYF